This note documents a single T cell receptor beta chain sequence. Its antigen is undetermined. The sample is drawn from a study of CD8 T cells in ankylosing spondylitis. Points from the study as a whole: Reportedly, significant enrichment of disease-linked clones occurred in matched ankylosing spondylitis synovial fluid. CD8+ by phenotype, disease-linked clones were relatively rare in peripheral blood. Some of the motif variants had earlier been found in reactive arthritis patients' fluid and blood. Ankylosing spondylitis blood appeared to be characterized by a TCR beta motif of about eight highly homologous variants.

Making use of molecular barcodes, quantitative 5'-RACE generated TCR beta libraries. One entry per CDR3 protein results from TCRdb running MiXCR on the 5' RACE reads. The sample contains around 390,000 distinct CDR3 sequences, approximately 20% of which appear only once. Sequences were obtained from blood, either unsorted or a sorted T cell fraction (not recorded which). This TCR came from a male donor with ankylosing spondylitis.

The CDR3 protein is CASSQDRESLEQYF. The CDR3, as DNA: TGCGCCAGCAGCCAGGACAGGGAAAGTCTCGAGCAGTACTTC. The chain couples TRBV5-1 to TRBJ2-7; 8 bases are shared with TRBD1. This CDR3 is 14 amino acids long. V shed 4 bases, J shed 6 bases, and the junction held 9 bases outside the gene matches. Germline CDR1 and CDR2: SGHRS and YFSETQ. Full variable domain (outside the CDR3, taken from reference TRBV5-1 and TRBJ2-7): KAGVTQTPRYLIKTRGQQVTLSCSPISGHRSVSWYQQTPGQGLQFLFEYFSETQRNKGNFPGRFSGRQFSNSRSEMNVSTLELGDSALYLCASSQDRESLEQYFGPGTRLTVT.